This T cell receptor beta chain was documented in a study of T cells in Graves' hyperthyroidism and ophthalmopathy. The PBMCs studied were ones that came from 9 to 10 ml fresh peripheral blood. Broader study findings: Most thyroid clonotypes that were expanded above 0.001 also turned up in blood. A model built on 13 V-J features separated ophthalmopathy from stable hyperthyroidism.

As regards this clonotype: Its antigen is currently unknown.

The CDR3 regions of TCR beta were amplified from RNA transcripts. Initially, a first-round RT-PCR of the TCR CDR3 employed the HTBI primer set. In TCRdb, the multiplex PCR reads were re-called with MiXCR into one record per CDR3 protein. The sample consists of about 720,000 distinct CDR3 sequences, around 20% of them appearing once. There are 17 residues in the CDR3. V lost 5 bases and J lost 5; bases outside the gene matches: 12. The germline V gene has CDR1 SEHNR and CDR2 FQNEAQ (reference sequence). Material for sequencing was blood. This TCR derives from a woman in her 50s with Graves' hyperthyroidism that later progressed to Graves' ophthalmopathy. The J gene is TRBJ2-1, the V gene TRBV7-9; the match to TRBD2 covers 10 bases. The CDR3 nucleotides read TGTGCCAGCAGCGCACCCCCCCGACTAGCGGGCGACAATGAGCAGTTCTTC. It yields the protein CASSAPPRLAGDNEQFF.